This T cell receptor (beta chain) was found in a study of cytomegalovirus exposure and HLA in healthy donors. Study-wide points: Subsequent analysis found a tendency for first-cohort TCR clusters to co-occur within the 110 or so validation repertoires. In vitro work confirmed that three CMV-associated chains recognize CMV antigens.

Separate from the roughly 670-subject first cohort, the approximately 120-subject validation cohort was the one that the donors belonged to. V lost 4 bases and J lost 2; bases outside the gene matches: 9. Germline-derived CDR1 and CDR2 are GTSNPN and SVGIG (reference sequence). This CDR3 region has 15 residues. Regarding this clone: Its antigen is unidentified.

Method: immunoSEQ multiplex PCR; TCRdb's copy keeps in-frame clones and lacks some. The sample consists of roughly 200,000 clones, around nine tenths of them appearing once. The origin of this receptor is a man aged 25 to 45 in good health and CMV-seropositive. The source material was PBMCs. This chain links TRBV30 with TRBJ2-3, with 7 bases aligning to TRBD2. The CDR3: CAWTQLGGDTDTQYF. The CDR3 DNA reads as TGTGCCTGGACCCAACTGGGGGGGGACACAGATACGCAGTATTTT.